A single T cell receptor (beta chain) is shown here with its context. Other DNA sequences from this sample encode an identical CDR3 as well. These data belong to a study of T cell changes during pregnancy in multiple sclerosis. Sequencing used immunoSEQ multiplex PCR; TCRdb keeps in-frame clones, though not all of them. The sample has some 80,000 clones, roughly nine tenths seen once. The V and J ends lost 3 bases and 5 bases, in that order; junction bases with no gene match: 6. Germline V gene sequence: CDR1 KGHSH, CDR2 LQKENI. The CDR3 runs to 14 residues. The source is a female donor with multiple sclerosis, enrolled in a pregnancy study. The chain combines TRBV18 with TRBJ1-2, with TRBD1 matching over 7 bases. This specimen was peripheral blood, taken before pregnancy. The DNA of the CDR3 is TGTGCCAGCTCACCCCCGGGACAGATATATGGCTACACCTTC. Encoded protein: CASSPPGQIYGYTF.